A selection of T cell receptor beta chains follows, all from one sample in a study of blood T cell repertoires in COVID-19. This table comes from immunoSEQ multiplex PCR, and its TCRdb copy is limited to in-frame clones, with some not included. The sample consists of some 26,000 clones, over 80% of them appearing once. The sequenced sample consisted of peripheral blood. Every receptor here comes from a man in his 70s with acute or convalescent COVID-19. The CDR3 runs from the conserved cysteine through the conserved F or W. The D gene is left open where the match is weak. Rows give clone size only sometimes, using once, few, many, or a class for an expanded clone.

size: NA; V: TRBV4-3; D: NA; J: TRBJ2-7; DNA: TGCGCCAGCAGCCAAGGAACGGGGGACGAGCAGTACTTC; CDR3: CASSQGTGDEQYF
size: NA; V: TRBV4-2; D: NA; J: TRBJ1-6; DNA: TGTGCCAGCAGCCAAGATGTGCCAGGAACTGGTGGTAATTCACCCCTCCACTTT; CDR3: CASSQDVPGTGGNSPLHF
size: NA; V: TRBV6-2/TRBV6-3; D: TRBD2; J: TRBJ2-1; DNA: TGTGCCAGCAGTTACTCGATGGGACTAGCGGAAACGAGGTACAATGAGCAGTTCTTC; CDR3: CASSYSMGLAETRYNEQFF
size: NA; V: TRBV5-6; D: TRBD1; J: TRBJ1-4; DNA: TGTGCCAGCAGCGGAGACAGGGTTGAAGAAAAACTGTTTTTT; CDR3: CASSGDRVEEKLFF
size: NA; V: TRBV28; D: NA; J: TRBJ2-1; DNA: TGTGCCAGCAGTTCGAGAGCGGGACACTACAATGAGCAGTTCTTC; CDR3: CASSSRAGHYNEQFF
size: few; V: TRBV4-2; D: TRBD1; J: TRBJ2-3; DNA: TGTGCCAGCAGCCAGGGACAGGGGGTTGAAGATACGCAGTATTTT; CDR3: CASSQGQGVEDTQYF
size: few; V: TRBV4-1; D: NA; J: TRBJ1-2; DNA: TGCGCCAGCAGCGAAGTAGGCAGGCGCGGGGGATTGGGCTACACCTTC; CDR3: CASSEVGRRGGLGYTF
size: NA; V: TRBV7-6; D: TRBD2; J: TRBJ2-1; DNA: TGTGCCAGCAGCCCAACCGGGGGGACTAACAATGAGCAGTTCTTC; CDR3: CASSPTGGTNNEQFF
size: NA; V: TRBV24-1; D: NA; J: TRBJ1-2; DNA: TGTGCCACCAGTGGACTGGACAATAACTATGGCTACACCTTC; CDR3: CATSGLDNNYGYTF
size: NA; V: TRBV7-9; D: TRBD1; J: TRBJ2-2; DNA: TGTGCCAGCAGCATGGGACAGGGGAACACCGGGGAGCTGTTTTTT; CDR3: CASSMGQGNTGELFF
size: NA; V: TRBV7-2; D: NA; J: TRBJ2-5; DNA: TGTGCCAGCAGCAAGACATCGTACCAAGAGACCCAGTACTTC; CDR3: CASSKTSYQETQYF
size: NA; V: TRBV25-1; D: NA; J: TRBJ1-1; DNA: TGTGCCAGCTTTTCTCATGGGCTTGGCACTGAAGCTTTCTTT; CDR3: CASFSHGLGTEAFF
size: NA; V: TRBV13; D: NA; J: TRBJ1-1; DNA: TGTGCCAGCAGCCGGGGGTTTAGTGAAGCTTTCTTT; CDR3: CASSRGFSEAFF
size: NA; V: TRBV27; D: NA; J: TRBJ2-7; DNA: TGTGCCAGCAGGAGTGTCTACGAGCAGTACTTC; CDR3: CASRSVYEQYF
size: NA; V: TRBV15; D: TRBD2; J: TRBJ2-1; DNA: TGTGCCACCAGTTCCTACGGGGGGAGGGATGAGCAGTTCTTC; CDR3: CATSSYGGRDEQFF
size: NA; V: TRBV15; D: TRBD1; J: TRBJ2-7; DNA: TGTGCCACCAGCACTAGACAGGGGATCTCCTACGAGCAGTACTTC; CDR3: CATSTRQGISYEQYF
size: NA; V: TRBV7-6; D: TRBD2; J: TRBJ2-5; DNA: TGTGCCAGCAGCTTAGGAAGGACTAGCGGACTTGGGGAGACCCAGTACTTC; CDR3: CASSLGRTSGLGETQYF
size: NA; V: TRBV12-3/TRBV12-4; D: NA; J: TRBJ1-5; DNA: TGTGCCAGCAGCCAAGGGGGTCAGCCCCAGCATTTT; CDR3: CASSQGGQPQHF
size: NA; V: TRBV29-1; D: NA; J: TRBJ2-7; DNA: TGCAGCGCAGGACCGGAGGGCGAGCAGTACTTC; CDR3: CSAGPEGEQYF
size: NA; V: TRBV5-1; D: NA; J: TRBJ1-3; DNA: TGCGCCAGCAGCCCGAGTCCCGGAAACACCATATATTTT; CDR3: CASSPSPGNTIYF
size: NA; V: TRBV12-5; D: NA; J: TRBJ2-3; DNA: TGTGCTAGTGGGAGCCTAGTAGATACGCAGTATTTT; CDR3: CASGSLVDTQYF
size: NA; V: TRBV18; D: NA; J: TRBJ1-2; DNA: TGTGCCAGCTCAGAGGGGGACTATGGCTACACCTTC; CDR3: CASSEGDYGYTF
size: NA; V: TRBV5-5; D: TRBD1; J: TRBJ2-1; DNA: TGTGCCAGCAGCTGGACCGGGACAGGGTACAATGAGCAGTTCTTC; CDR3: CASSWTGTGYNEQFF
size: NA; V: TRBV11-3; D: NA; J: TRBJ2-7; DNA: TGTGCCAGCAGCTCCGGACTCGCAGGCGAGCAGTACTTC; CDR3: CASSSGLAGEQYF
size: NA; V: TRBV5-1; D: TRBD2; J: TRBJ2-1; DNA: TGCGCCAGCAGCTTGACACTAGCGGGAGGGTTGGAGCAGTTCTTC; CDR3: CASSLTLAGGLEQFF
size: NA; V: TRBV6-5; D: NA; J: TRBJ1-1; DNA: TGTGCCAGCAACCCGGGACTCCCGGGCACTGAAGCTTTCTTT; CDR3: CASNPGLPGTEAFF
size: NA; V: TRBV12-3/TRBV12-4; D: NA; J: TRBJ1-5; DNA: TGTGCCAGCAGTTTTTCAACAGCTCCCCAGCATTTT; CDR3: CASSFSTAPQHF
size: NA; V: TRBV18; D: TRBD1; J: TRBJ1-2; DNA: TGTGCCAGCTCCCCCGGGACAGGGGCGTCCGAGTGCACCTTC; CDR3: CASSPGTGASECTF
size: NA; V: TRBV27; D: NA; J: TRBJ1-1; DNA: TGTGCCAGCAGCTTTACACCGGGAACTGAAGCTTTCTTT; CDR3: CASSFTPGTEAFF
size: NA; V: TRBV29-1; D: TRBD1; J: TRBJ1-2; DNA: TGCAGCGGCCGGACAGGGGATGGTTATGGCTACACCTTC; CDR3: CSGRTGDGYGYTF
size: NA; V: TRBV5-6; D: NA; J: TRBJ2-3; DNA: TGTGCCAGCAGCTTGGGGACAAGCACAGATACGCAGTATTTT; CDR3: CASSLGTSTDTQYF
size: NA; V: TRBV7-9; D: NA; J: TRBJ2-3; DNA: TGTGCCAGCAGCTTAGGTATCCGGGTCACCACCACAGATACGCAGTATTTT; CDR3: CASSLGIRVTTTDTQYF
size: few; V: TRBV28; D: NA; J: TRBJ1-2; DNA: TGTGCCAGCAGTACCCAACCAGACGGAGCTTATGCCTTC; CDR3: CASSTQPDGAYAF